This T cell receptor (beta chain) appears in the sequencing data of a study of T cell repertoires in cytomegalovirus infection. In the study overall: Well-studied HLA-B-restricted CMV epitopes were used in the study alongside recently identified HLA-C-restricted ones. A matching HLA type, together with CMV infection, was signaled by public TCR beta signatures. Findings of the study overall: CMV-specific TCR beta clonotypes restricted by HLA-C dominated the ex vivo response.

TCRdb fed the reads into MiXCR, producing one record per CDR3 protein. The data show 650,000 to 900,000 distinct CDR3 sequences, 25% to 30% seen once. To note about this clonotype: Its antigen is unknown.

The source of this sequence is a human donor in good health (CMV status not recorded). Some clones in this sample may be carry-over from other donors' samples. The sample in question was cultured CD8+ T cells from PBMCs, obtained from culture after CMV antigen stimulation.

CDR3 coding DNA: TGTGCCAGCAGTCCCCTAAATCAGCCCCAGCATTTT. Translation: CASSPLNQPQHF. The V call is TRBV27, the J call TRBJ1-5, with D uncertain. Germline CDR1 MNHEY, CDR2 SMNVEV (reference sequence). CDR3 length: 12 residues. V was shortened by 5 bases and J by 4 bases, with 6 bases between the two germline ends.